This T cell receptor (beta chain) was identified during a study of blood T cell repertoires in COVID-19. Background on the study: The analysed material was cDNA or gDNA that came from T cells, B-cell-depleted T cells, or PBMCs.

TCRdb's copy holds only in-frame clones and misses some; the assay was immunoSEQ multiplex PCR. The sample records 440,000 or so clones, 75% to 90% being singletons. Looked up from germline, CDR1 is KGHDR and CDR2 is SFDVKD. This CDR3 region has 13 residues. Trimming took 4 bases from V and 6 from J, leaving 9 bases between them. Sequencing input: peripheral blood. The chain uses TRBV24-1 and TRBJ2-1, with a weak D call TRBD2 (5 bases). This clonotype was obtained from a woman aged 40-49 years with COVID-19, enrolled during active disease. CDR3 residues: CATSDRGRNEQFF. The CDR3 DNA sequence: TGTGCCACCAGTGACCGAGGGCGCAATGAGCAGTTCTTC.